The subject of this entry is one T cell receptor (beta chain). This clonotype came up a few times. No antigen is known for it. No qualities accompany the bases; no much larger clone lies one base away. Including the terminal cysteine and phenylalanine, the CDR3 comprises 12 residues. The DNA shown is the 36-base CDR3, in frame from base 1. V is reduced by 5 bases and J by 8 bases, leaving a spacing of 12 bases between them. The data were taken from a study of blood T cells in healthy people across ages (dated by TCRdb to between 2014 and 2017). For the wider study: Template switching captured roughly one uniquely barcoded TCR beta cDNA molecule per two T cells in model experiments. To avoid experimental bias, donors of different ages were randomly spread across the sequencing lanes. Donors were grouped into four age groups: young (average approximately 15 years), middle-aged (39), aged (about 60) and long-lived (around 82). Two additional independent replicas of 1 million unique cDNA reads from the same blood draw were analyzed for two donors (one aged 18 to 30 and one aged 80 or older). Age-related changes in TCR beta repertoire diversity were measured in the study by deep sequencing normalized with unique cDNA molecular identifiers.

The approximately 41 donors, aged roughly 6 to 90 years, were systemically healthy Caucasian individuals from Russia. Each donor gave about 10 milliliters of peripheral blood, drawn into EDTA-treated Vacutainer tubes. Ficoll-Paque density-gradient centrifugation was used to isolate PBMCs, with at least 6.5 million obtained per sample. Trizol reagent was used to extract total RNA from the PBMCs, yielding at least 6 micrograms per sample. The percentages of naive CD45RAhigh/CD27high T cells were determined by flow cytometry on a PBMC aliquot from every donor. The library was prepared using 5' RACE. A second about 6 to 11 cycle PCR used a sample-barcoded 5' primer and a J-beta primer mix. A unique molecular identifier was introduced onto each TCR beta cDNA molecule by a template-switch 5' adaptor carrying 12 random nucleotides. At least 2.5 million CDR3-containing paired-end reads were obtained from each sample. The Mint cDNA synthesis kit, primed by a TRBC-specific oligonucleotide, was used to synthesize first-strand cDNA from all RNA. All cDNA was treated with uracil-DNA glycosylase and then went through a first 18-cycle PCR with the universal primers M1SS and BC2_uni_R. For the original study's pipeline: For normalization, 1 million high-quality reads, each with a distinct molecular identifier, were randomly selected from each sample. Instead of being binned into consensus sequences, reads that shared molecular identifiers were thrown out. MiTCR, run with a Q25 quality threshold and the strictest error-elimination algorithm, handled CDR3 identification, clonotype clustering and error correction. A nonparametric unseen species model with Euler transformation was used to estimate a lower bound on total TCR beta diversity. Using fastp trimming at Q25 and MiXCR clonotype assembly, TCRdb reanalyzed the public sequencing data and kept in-frame beta chains. Each record represents a unique CDR3 protein, reported with the most common genes and DNA among its rows. The V and J calls, along with clone size, are taken from TCRdb and not from the paper's own processing. Within this sample are 1.5 million to 2 million distinct CDR3 sequences, with roughly two fifths of them counted one time only. The ten biggest clones cover 20% to 25% of the sample.

The research as a whole found: There was a strong correlation between observed TCR beta diversity and the percentage of naive T cells measured by flow cytometry. Because donor CMV infection status was unknown, age-related changes in expanded clonotypes were potentially confounded. Compared with the aged group, the long-lived group had more naive CD4+ T cells, fewer expanded clones and increased TCR diversity, a pattern suggesting age selection. Total diversity estimates from one million sequenced T cells were considered lower bounds and underestimates. Since profiling was done on bulk unsorted PBMCs, naive and antigen-experienced compartments could not be conclusively compared. As age increased, observed TCR beta diversity per million T cells dropped in a roughly linear way, and a significant reduction was already evident by age 40.

The origin of this receptor is a human donor in good health. The chain joins TRBV12-3 or TRBV12-4 to TRBJ1-1; the D gene is possibly TRBD1, with 6 bases matching. The sequencing input was blood. The DNA sequence is given as TGTGCCAGCAGTGGGAACAGGGAGGAAGCTTTCTTT. Its protein product is CASSGNREEAFF.